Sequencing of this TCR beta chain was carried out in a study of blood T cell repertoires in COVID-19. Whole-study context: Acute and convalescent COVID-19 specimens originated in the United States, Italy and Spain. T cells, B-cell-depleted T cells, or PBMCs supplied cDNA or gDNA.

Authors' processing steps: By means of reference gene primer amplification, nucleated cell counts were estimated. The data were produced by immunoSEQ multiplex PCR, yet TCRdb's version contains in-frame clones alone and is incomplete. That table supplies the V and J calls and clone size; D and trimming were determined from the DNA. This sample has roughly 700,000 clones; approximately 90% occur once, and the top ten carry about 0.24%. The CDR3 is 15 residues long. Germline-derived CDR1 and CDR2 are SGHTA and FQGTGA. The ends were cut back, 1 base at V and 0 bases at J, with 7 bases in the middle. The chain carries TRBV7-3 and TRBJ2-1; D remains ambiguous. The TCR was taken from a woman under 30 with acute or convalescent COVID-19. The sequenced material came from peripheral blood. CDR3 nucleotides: TGTGCCAGCAGCTTAATGTCTAGCTCCTACAATGAGCAGTTCTTC. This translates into CASSLMSSSYNEQFF.